These T cell receptor beta chains were read from a single sample in a study of Graves' ophthalmopathy and Graves' hyperthyroidism. TCRdb re-called the multiplex PCR reads with MiXCR, one entry per CDR3 protein. The data show almost 400,000 distinct CDR3 sequences, approximately 20% seen once. What was sequenced was peripheral blood. All receptors come from a woman younger than 35 with Graves' ophthalmopathy. The CDR3 runs from the conserved cysteine through the conserved F or W. A D gene is named only where the DNA matches it firmly. Rows give clone size only sometimes, using once, few, many, or a class for an expanded clone.

clone_size	v_call	d_call	j_call	cdr3_nt	cdr3_aa
few	TRBV11-2	NA	TRBJ2-7	TGTGCCAGCAGCTTAGGCAGGGGTCCTCGGGCCGAGCAGTACTTC	CASSLGRGPRAEQYF
many	TRBV28	TRBD1	TRBJ2-7	TGTGCCAGCAGTCTAGACAGGGGGACCCACTACGAGCAGTACTTC	CASSLDRGTHYEQYF
many	TRBV6-5	TRBD1	TRBJ1-2	TGTGCCAGTCAGCGCGGGTCAGGGGGGTCCTATGGCTACACCTTC	CASQRGSGGSYGYTF
NA	TRBV27	TRBD1	TRBJ1-1	TGTGCCAGCAGTTTGGGGACGGGGACAGGGTGGAACACTGAAGCTTTCTTT	CASSLGTGTGWNTEAFF
many	TRBV28	NA	TRBJ1-1	TGTGCCAGCAGTTGGGAAGGGGGTATCTCTGAAGCTCTCTTT	CASSWEGGISEALF
NA	TRBV20-1	NA	TRBJ2-7	TGCAGTGCTAGGTCTTCGGGCGCGGGACTGCCCTCCTACGAGCAGTACTTC	CSARSSGAGLPSYEQYF
many	TRBV19	NA	TRBJ2-7	TGTGCCAGTAGTACACGAAACGAGCAGTACTTC	CASSTRNEQYF
NA	TRBV30	TRBD2	TRBJ2-5	TGTGCCTGGAGCCGGGGGACTAGCGGGAACCAAGAGACCCAGTACTTC	CAWSRGTSGNQETQYF
NA	TRBV6-2/TRBV6-3	NA	TRBJ1-3	TGTGCCAGCAGTTATCGTCCATCCTCTGGAAACACCATATATTTT	CASSYRPSSGNTIYF
many	TRBV28	TRBD1	TRBJ1-5	TGTGCCAGCAGGAACAGGGGTAGTAGCAATCAGCCCCAGCATTTT	CASRNRGSSNQPQHF
many	TRBV20-1	NA	TRBJ2-5	TGCAGTGCCCGGGGGGCAGGGTGGTTTGGAGTACAAGAGACCCAGTACTTC	CSARGAGWFGVQETQYF
many	TRBV20-1	NA	TRBJ1-5	TGCAGTGCCGGAGCGAACGATCAGCCCCAGCATTTT	CSAGANDQPQHF
NA	TRBV4-1	TRBD2	TRBJ2-4	TGCGCCAGCAGCCCCGAAAGGGTGACTAGCGGGAGAACTCTAGCCAAAAACATTCAGTACTTC	CASSPERVTSGRTLAKNIQYF
many	TRBV28	NA	TRBJ2-7	TGTGCCAGCAGCCACATGATACTGGTCTCGGGCTACGAGCAGTACTTC	CASSHMILVSGYEQYF
many	TRBV29-1	TRBD1	TRBJ1-2	TGCAGCGTTGAAGTATCCTCGGACAGGTCTGGCTACACCTTC	CSVEVSSDRSGYTF
many	TRBV30	NA	TRBJ1-5	TGTGCCTGGGCCCCGGGACCCCTGACTCAGCCCCAGCATTTT	CAWAPGPLTQPQHF
many	TRBV19	NA	TRBJ2-3	TGTGCCAGTAGTGAAGATACGCAGTATTTT	CASSEDTQYF
many	TRBV10-2	TRBD1	TRBJ1-5	TGCGCCACCAGGCAAATGGGACAGGGGAACAATCAGCCCCAGCATTTT	CATRQMGQGNNQPQHF
many	TRBV5-1	NA	TRBJ2-7	TGCGCCACTAGACTGGGTACAGGTTACGAGCAGTACTTC	CATRLGTGYEQYF
many	TRBV11-3	TRBD1	TRBJ2-7	TGTGCCAGCAGCTGGCCATCCGGACAGGGCCAGGTATCCTACGAGCAGTACTTC	CASSWPSGQGQVSYEQYF